The 8 T cell receptor beta chains reported below all come from one sample, sequenced in a study of T cell changes during pregnancy in multiple sclerosis. Sequenced by immunoSEQ multiplex PCR; TCRdb stores in-frame clones only, minus some. The table records about 74,000 clones, roughly 89% of them present only once. The specimen comprised peripheral blood, sampled after pregnancy. These TCRs come from a female donor in good health, enrolled as a control in a pregnancy study.

V usage is TRBV7-2 and J usage is TRBJ2-1; TRBD2 aligns across 14 bases. The ends lost 6 bases at V and 5 bases at J; junction bases unmatched: 3. In germline, CDR1 is SGHTA, CDR2 FQGNSA. The CDR3 has 15 amino acids. The CDR3 loop reads CASRGGLAGDNEQFF. DNA of the CDR3: TGTGCCAGCAGAGGGGGACTAGCGGGGGACAATGAGCAGTTCTTC.

The chain employs TRBV7-2 and TRBJ1-5; D not resolved. Deletions cut 2 bases from V and 7 bases from J, with 18 bases between. The CDR3 has 16 residues. The V gene's germline CDR1 is SGHTA and CDR2 FQGNSA. The CDR3 DNA is TGTGCCAGCAGCTTAAGGTCAGCTATAGGCGGGCAGCCCCAGCATTTT. This sequence encodes CASSLRSAIGGQPQHF. Drawing the rest from reference TRBV7-2 and TRBJ1-5, the complete variable domain is GAGVSQSPSNKVTEKGKDVELRCDPISGHTALYWYRQSLGQGLEFLIYFQGNSAPDKSGLPSDRFSAERTGGSVSTLTIQRTQQEDSAVYLCASSLRSAIGGQPQHFGDGTRLSIL.

This chain joins TRBV13 and TRBJ2-2; tentatively, D is TRBD2 (6 bases). V was pared by 5 bases and J by 2 bases, with 15 bases between. This CDR3 spans 16 amino acids. Germline values: CDR1 PRHDT, CDR2 FYEKMQ (reference sequence). Written as DNA, the CDR3 is TGTGCCAGCAGCGCCCCCGGGACTTACAACACCGGGGAGCTGTTTTTT. Amino acids: CASSAPGTYNTGELFF.

This chain uses TRBV7-9 with TRBJ2-7; TRBD2 agrees at 10 bases. The junction had 23 bases not matched to a gene; V was cut back by 5 bases and J by 7 bases. The CDR3 is 19 amino acids. Per germline, CDR1 SEHNR and CDR2 FQNEAQ (reference sequence). CDR3 sequence reads: CASSKRAWLAGVPSLEQYF. Here the CDR3 DNA reads TGTGCCAGCAGCAAGCGGGCTTGGCTAGCGGGAGTTCCCTCCCTGGAGCAGTACTTC.

The V and J genes are TRBV11-2 and TRBJ2-7, with D possibly being TRBD1 (6 bases). This CDR3 has 15 residues. The germline V gene encodes CDR1 SGHAT and CDR2 FQNNGV. With 0 bases removed from V and 2 bases from J, the gap between germline ends came to 11 bases. CDR3 amino acids: CASSLEVRGTYEQYF. The CDR3 region has the DNA TGTGCCAGCAGCTTAGAGGTCAGGGGAACCTACGAGCAGTACTTC. Full variable domain (rest looked up from reference TRBV11-2 and TRBJ2-7): EAGVAQSPRYKIIEKRQSVAFWCNPISGHATLYWYQQILGQGPKLLIQFQNNGVVDDSQLPKDRFSAERLKGVDSTLKIQPAKLEDSAVYLCASSLEVRGTYEQYFGPGTRLTVT.

The rearrangement links TRBV7-9 to TRBJ1-1, with D perhaps TRBD1 (5 bases). This CDR3 contains 15 residues. Germline V gene lookup returns CDR1 SEHNR and CDR2 FQNEAQ (reference sequence). Trimming took off 3 bases at V and 1 base at J, with 12 bases between the two ends. This chain's CDR3 is CASSFTGLPNTEAFF. CDR3 DNA sequence: TGTGCCAGCAGCTTCACGGGACTCCCGAACACTGAAGCTTTCTTT.

The V gene is TRBV25-1, the J gene TRBJ2-7; 7 nucleotides line up with TRBD1. V was clipped by 8 bases and J by 1 base; unmatched bases: 8. The CDR3 length is 14 residues. Germline lookup yields CDR1 MGHDK and CDR2 SYGVNS. The CDR3 sequence is CASARTGSSYEQYF. The CDR3 nucleotides read TGTGCCAGCGCCCGGACAGGTAGTTCCTACGAGCAGTACTTC.

The V call is TRBV6-5, the J call TRBJ2-7, with a weak D call TRBD1 (5 bases). V lost 6 bases, J lost 3 bases, and 15 bases lay in between. CDR1 MNHEY and CDR2 SVGAGI come from the germline V gene. This CDR3 spans 14 amino acids. CDR3 nucleotides: TGTGCCAGCAGCCTAGACAGCGCCGTCTACGAGCAGTACTTC. Amino acids: CASSLDSAVYEQYF.